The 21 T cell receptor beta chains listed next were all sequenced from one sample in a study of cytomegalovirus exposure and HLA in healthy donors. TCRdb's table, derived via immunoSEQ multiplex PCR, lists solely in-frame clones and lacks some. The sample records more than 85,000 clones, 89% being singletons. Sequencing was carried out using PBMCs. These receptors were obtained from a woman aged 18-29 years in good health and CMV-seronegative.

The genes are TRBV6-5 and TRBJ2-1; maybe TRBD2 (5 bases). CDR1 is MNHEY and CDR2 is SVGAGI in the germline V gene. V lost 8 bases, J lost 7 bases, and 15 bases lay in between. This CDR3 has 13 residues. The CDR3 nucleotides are TGTGCCAGCCGGCAAGAGGGTCAAAATGAGCAGTTCTTC. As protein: CASRQEGQNEQFF.

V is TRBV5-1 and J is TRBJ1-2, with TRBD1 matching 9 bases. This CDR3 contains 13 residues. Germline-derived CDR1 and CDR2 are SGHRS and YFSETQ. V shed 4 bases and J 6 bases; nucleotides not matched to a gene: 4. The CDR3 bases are TGCGCCAGCAGCGGGGGACAGGGAGATGGCTACACCTTC. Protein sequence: CASSGGQGDGYTF.

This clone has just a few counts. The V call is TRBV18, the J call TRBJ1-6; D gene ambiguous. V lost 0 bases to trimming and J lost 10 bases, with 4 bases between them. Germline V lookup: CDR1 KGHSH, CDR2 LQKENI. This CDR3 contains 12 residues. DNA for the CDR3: TGTGCCAGCTCACCACCGGCCTCACCCCTCCACTTT. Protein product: CASSPPASPLHF.

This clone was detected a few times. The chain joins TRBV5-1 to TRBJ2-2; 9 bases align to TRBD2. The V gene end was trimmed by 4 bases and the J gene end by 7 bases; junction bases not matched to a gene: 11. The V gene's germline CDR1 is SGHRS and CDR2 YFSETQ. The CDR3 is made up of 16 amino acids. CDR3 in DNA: TGCGCCAGCAGCCTTAGCGGGAGAGGCTATATCGGGGAGCTGTTTTTT. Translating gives CASSLSGRGYIGELFF.

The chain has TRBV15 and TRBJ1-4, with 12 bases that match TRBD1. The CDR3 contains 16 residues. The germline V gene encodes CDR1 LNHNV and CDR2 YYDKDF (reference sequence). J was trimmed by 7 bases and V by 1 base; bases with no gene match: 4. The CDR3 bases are TGTGCCACCAGCAGAGGGGGGACAGGGGGCTTTGAAAAACTGTTTTTT. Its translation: CATSRGGTGGFEKLFF.

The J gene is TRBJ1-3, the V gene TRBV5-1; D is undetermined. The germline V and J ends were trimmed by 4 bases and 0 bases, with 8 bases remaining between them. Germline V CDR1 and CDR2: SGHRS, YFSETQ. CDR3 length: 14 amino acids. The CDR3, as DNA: TGCGCCAGCAGCCCGACGGGCTCTGGAAACACCATATATTTT. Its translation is CASSPTGSGNTIYF.

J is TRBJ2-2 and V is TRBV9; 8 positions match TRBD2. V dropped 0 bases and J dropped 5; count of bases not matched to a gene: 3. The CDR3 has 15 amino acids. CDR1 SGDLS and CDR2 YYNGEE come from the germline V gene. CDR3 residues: CASSVAGGSTGELFF. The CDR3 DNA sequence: TGTGCCAGCAGCGTAGCGGGGGGGTCGACCGGGGAGCTGTTTTTT.

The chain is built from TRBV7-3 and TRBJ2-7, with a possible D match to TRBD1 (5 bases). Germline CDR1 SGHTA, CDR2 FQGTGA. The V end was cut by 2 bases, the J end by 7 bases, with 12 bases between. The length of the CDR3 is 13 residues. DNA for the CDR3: TGTGCCAGCAGCTTAGATCGAAGGGGTGAGCAGTACTTC. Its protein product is CASSLDRRGEQYF.

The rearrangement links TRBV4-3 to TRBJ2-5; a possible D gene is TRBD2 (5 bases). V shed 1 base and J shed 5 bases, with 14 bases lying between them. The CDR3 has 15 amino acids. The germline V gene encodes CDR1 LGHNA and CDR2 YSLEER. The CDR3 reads CASSQGVTGRETQYF. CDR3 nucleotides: TGCGCCAGCAGCCAAGGGGTTACGGGAAGGGAGACCCAGTACTTC.

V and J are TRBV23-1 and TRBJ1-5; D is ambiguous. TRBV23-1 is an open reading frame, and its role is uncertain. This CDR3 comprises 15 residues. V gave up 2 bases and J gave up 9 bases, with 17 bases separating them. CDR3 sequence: CASSQRQANPPPQHF. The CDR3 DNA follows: TGCGCCAGCAGTCAACGGCAGGCCAACCCTCCGCCCCAGCATTTT.

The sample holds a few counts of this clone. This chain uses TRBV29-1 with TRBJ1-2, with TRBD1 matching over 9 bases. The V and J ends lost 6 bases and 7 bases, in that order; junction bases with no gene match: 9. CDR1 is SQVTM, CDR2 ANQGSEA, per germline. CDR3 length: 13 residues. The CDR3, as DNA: TGCAGCGTGGGGGGCAACAGGGGGCTTGGCTACACCTTC. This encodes CSVGGNRGLGYTF.

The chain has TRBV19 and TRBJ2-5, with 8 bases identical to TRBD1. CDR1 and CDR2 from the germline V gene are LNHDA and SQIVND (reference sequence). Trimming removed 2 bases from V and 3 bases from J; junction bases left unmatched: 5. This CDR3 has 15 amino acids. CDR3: CASSIRPTGEETQYF. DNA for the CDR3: TGTGCCAGTAGTATACGCCCGACAGGGGAAGAGACCCAGTACTTC.

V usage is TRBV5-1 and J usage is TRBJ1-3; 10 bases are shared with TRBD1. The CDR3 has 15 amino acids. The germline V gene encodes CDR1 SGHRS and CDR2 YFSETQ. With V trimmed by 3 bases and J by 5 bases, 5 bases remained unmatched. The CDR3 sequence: CASSSGTGARNTIYF. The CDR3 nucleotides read TGCGCCAGCAGCTCGGGGACAGGGGCCAGAAACACCATATATTTT.

The CDR3 sequence: CASSFTQGPQHF. For the CDR3, the DNA is TGTGCCAGCAGTTTCACACAGGGGCCCCAGCATTTT. The chain links TRBV6-5 to TRBJ1-5; possibly TRBD1 for D (6 bases). V was clipped by 4 bases and J by 9 bases, with 10 bases between them. CDR3 length: 12 residues. Germline loops: CDR1 MNHEY, CDR2 SVGAGI.

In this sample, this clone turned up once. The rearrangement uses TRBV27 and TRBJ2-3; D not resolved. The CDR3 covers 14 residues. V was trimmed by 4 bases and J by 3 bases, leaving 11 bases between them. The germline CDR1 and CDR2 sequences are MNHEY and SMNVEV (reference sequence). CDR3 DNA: TGTGCCAGCAGTTCTGTGATGCGGACAGATACGCAGTATTTT. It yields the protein CASSSVMRTDTQYF.

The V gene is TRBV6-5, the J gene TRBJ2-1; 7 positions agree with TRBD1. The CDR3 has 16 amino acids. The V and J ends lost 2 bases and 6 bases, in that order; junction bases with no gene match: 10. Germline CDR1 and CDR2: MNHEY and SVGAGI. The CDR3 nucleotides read TGTGCCAGCAGTTACCCAACAGGGGCCAGGCCCAATGAGCAGTTCTTC. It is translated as CASSYPTGARPNEQFF.

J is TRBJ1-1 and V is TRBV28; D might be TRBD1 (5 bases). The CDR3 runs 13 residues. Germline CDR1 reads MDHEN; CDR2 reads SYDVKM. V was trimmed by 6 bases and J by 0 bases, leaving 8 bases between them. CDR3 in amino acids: CASSRAVNTEAFF. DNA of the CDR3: TGTGCCAGCAGCAGGGCAGTGAACACTGAAGCTTTCTTT. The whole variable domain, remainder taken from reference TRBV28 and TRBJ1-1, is DVKVTQSSRYLVKRTGEKVFLECVQDMDHENMFWYRQDPGLGLRLIYFSYDVKMKEKGDIPEGYSVSREKKERFSLILESASTNQTSMYLCASSRAVNTEAFFGQGTRLTVV.

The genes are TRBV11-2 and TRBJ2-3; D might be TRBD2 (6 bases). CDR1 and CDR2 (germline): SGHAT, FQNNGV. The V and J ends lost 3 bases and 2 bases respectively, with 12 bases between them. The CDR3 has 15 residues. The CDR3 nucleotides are TGTGCCAGCAGCTTGGGGACGGGACTCACAGATACGCAGTATTTT. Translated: CASSLGTGLTDTQYF. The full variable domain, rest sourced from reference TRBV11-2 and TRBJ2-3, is EAGVAQSPRYKIIEKRQSVAFWCNPISGHATLYWYQQILGQGPKLLIQFQNNGVVDDSQLPKDRFSAERLKGVDSTLKIQPAKLEDSAVYLCASSLGTGLTDTQYFGPGTRLTVL.

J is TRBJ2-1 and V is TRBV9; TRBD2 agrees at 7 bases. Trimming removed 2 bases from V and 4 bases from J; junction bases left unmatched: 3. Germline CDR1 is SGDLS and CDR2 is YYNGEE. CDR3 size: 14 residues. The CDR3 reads CASSVSSGYNEQFF. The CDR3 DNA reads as TGTGCCAGCAGCGTGTCTAGCGGTTACAATGAGCAGTTCTTC.

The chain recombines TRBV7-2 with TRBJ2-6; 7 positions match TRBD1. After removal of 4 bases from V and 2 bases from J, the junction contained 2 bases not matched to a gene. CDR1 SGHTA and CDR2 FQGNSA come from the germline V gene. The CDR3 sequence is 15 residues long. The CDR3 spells CASSSDRAGANVLTF. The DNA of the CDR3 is TGTGCCAGCAGCTCAGACAGGGCTGGGGCCAACGTCCTGACTTTC.

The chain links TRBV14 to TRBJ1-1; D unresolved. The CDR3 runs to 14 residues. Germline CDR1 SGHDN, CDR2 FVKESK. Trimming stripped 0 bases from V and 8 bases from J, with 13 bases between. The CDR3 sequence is CASSQDNVVEEAFF. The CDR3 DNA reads TGTGCCAGCAGCCAAGATAATGTGGTGGAGGAAGCTTTCTTT.